This TCR beta chain comes out of a study of regulatory dendritic cells for organ transplantation. Overall study context: Regulatory dendritic cells were monocyte-derived, receiving vitamin D3 on days 0 and 4 and IL-10 on day 4.

Clones were read by immunoSEQ multiplex PCR, and TCRdb kept only the in-frame ones, dropping some. The table lists about 20,000 clones, approximately 85% of them singletons. Overall study findings and caveats: Memory T cells were less diverse than naive, with memory CD8+ most oligoclonal. Mature dendritic cells appeared to drive more memory CD8+ clonal expansion than regulatory ones. Considerable individual heterogeneity was seen in alloreactive memory CD8+ T cells.

CFSE-labeled sorted T cells met regulatory or mature dendritic cells for around five days. Worth noting for this clone: Its antigen is not known.

Deletions cut 1 base from V and 4 bases from J, with 11 bases between. CDR1 and CDR2 from the germline V gene are MGHDK and SYGVNS. The length of the CDR3 is 16 residues. The clonotype originates from a human donor in good health. The chain recombines TRBV25-1 with TRBJ1-6; weak D call: TRBD1 (5 bases). Material: naive CD4+ T cells from blood cultured with regulatory dendritic cells. As to subset: CD45RA+ naive T cells. CDR3 loop: CASSEWGRSYNSPLHF. The DNA for the CDR3 is TGTGCCAGCAGTGAATGGGGACGTTCATATAATTCACCCCTCCACTTT.